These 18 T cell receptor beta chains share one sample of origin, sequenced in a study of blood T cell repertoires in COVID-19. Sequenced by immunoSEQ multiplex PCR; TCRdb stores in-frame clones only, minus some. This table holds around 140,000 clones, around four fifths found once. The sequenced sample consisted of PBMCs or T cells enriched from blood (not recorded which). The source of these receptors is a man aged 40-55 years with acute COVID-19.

The CDR3 reads CASSLGPQGFQETQYF. The DNA for the CDR3 is TGCGCCAGCAGCTTGGGCCCACAGGGTTTCCAAGAGACCCAGTACTTC. The gene calls are TRBV5-1 and TRBJ2-5, with D tentatively TRBD1 (6 bases). The CDR3 totals 16 residues. Trimming shortened V by 0 bases and J by 1 base, and 13 bases separated the two germline ends. In germline, CDR1 is SGHRS, CDR2 YFSETQ.

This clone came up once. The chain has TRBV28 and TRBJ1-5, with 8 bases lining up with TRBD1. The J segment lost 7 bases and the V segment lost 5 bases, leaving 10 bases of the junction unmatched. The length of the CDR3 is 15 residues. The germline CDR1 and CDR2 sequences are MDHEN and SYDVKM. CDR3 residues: CASSEGTGESQPQHF. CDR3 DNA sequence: TGTGCCAGCAGTGAAGGGACAGGCGAGAGCCAGCCCCAGCATTTT.

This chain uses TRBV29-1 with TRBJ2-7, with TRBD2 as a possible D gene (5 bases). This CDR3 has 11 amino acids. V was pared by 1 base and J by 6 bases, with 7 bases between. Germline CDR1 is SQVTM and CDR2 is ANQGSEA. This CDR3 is CSVEVGGEQYF. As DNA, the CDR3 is TGCAGCGTTGAAGTTGGAGGCGAGCAGTACTTC.

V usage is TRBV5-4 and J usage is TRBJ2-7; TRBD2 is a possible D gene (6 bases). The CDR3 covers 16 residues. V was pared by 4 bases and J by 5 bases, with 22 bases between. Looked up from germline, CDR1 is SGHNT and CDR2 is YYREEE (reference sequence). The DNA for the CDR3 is TGTGCCAGCAGCCACCCCTCATTAGCGGACCCTCACGAGCAGTACTTC. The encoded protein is CASSHPSLADPHEQYF.

CDR3 region: CASGLSATSGSSYNEQFF. The DNA of the CDR3 is TGTGCTAGTGGTTTGTCGGCCACTAGCGGCAGCTCCTACAATGAGCAGTTCTTC. The chain employs TRBV12-5 and TRBJ2-1; 8 bases fit TRBD2. Per the germline V gene, CDR1 is LGHNT and CDR2 is FRNRAP. This CDR3 has 18 residues. V lost 2 bases and J lost 0; bases outside the gene matches: 9. The complete variable domain, with remaining parts taken from reference TRBV12-5 and TRBJ2-1, reads DARVTQTPRHKVTEMGQEVTMRCQPILGHNTVFWYRQTMMQGLELLAYFRNRAPLDDSGMPKDRFSAEMPDATLATLKIQPSEPRDSAVYFCASGLSATSGSSYNEQFFGPGTRLTVL.

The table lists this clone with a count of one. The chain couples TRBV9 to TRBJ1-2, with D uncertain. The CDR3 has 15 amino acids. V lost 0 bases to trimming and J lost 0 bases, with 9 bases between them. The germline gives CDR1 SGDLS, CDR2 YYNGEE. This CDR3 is CASSVEVAANYGYTF. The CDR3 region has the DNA TGTGCCAGCAGCGTAGAAGTGGCCGCTAACTATGGCTACACCTTC. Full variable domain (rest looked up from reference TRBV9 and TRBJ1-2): DSGVTQTPKHLITATGQRVTLRCSPRSGDLSVYWYQQSLDQGLQFLIQYYNGEERAKGNILERFSAQQFPDLHSELNLSSLELGDSALYFCASSVEVAANYGYTFGSGTRLTVV.

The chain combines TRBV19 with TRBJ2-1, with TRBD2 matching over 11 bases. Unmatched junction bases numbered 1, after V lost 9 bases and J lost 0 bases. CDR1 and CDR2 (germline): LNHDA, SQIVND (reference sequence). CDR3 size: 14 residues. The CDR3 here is CASTSGGSYNEQFF. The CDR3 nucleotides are TGTGCCAGCACTAGCGGGGGCTCCTACAATGAGCAGTTCTTC.

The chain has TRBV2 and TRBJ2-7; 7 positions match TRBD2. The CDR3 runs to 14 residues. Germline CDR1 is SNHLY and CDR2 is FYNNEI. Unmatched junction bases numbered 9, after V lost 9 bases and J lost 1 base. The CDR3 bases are TGTGCCAGTGCCCGACTAGCCGATTCCTACGAGCAGTACTTC. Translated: CASARLADSYEQYF. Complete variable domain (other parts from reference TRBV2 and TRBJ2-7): EPEVTQTPSHQVTQMGQEVILRCVPISNHLYFYWYRQILGQKVEFLVSFYNNEISEKSEIFDDQFSVERPDGSNFTLKIRSTKLEDSAMYFCASARLADSYEQYFGPGTRLTVT.

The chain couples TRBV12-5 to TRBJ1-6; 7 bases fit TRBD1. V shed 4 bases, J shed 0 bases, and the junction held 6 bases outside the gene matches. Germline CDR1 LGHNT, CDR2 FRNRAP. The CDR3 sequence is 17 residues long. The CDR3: CASGWADRSSYNSPLHF. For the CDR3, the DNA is TGTGCTAGTGGTTGGGCGGACAGGAGCTCCTATAATTCACCCCTCCACTTT.

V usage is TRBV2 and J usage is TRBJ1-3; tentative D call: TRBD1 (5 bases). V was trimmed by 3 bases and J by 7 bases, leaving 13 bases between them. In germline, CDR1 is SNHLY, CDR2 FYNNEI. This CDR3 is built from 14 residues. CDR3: CASSDRQGSNTIYF. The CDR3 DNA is TGTGCCAGCAGTGATCGGCAGGGTAGCAACACCATATATTTT.

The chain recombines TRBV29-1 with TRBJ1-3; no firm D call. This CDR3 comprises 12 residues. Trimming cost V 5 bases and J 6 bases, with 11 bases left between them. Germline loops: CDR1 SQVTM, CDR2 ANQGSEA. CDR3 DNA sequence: TGCAGCGTTAGGAGGGAAGAAAACACCATATATTTT. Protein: CSVRREENTIYF.

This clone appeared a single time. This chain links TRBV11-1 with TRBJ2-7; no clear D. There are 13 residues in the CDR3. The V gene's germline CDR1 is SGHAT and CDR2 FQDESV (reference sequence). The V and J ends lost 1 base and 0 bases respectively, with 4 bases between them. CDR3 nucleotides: TGTGCCAGCAGCTTAGAACTCTCCTACGAGCAGTACTTC. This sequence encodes CASSLELSYEQYF.

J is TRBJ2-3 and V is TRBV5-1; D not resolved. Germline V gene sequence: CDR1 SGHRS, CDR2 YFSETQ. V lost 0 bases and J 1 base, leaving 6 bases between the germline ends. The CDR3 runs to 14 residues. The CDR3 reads CASSLDHGTDTQYF. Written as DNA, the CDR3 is TGCGCCAGCAGCTTGGATCATGGCACAGATACGCAGTATTTT.

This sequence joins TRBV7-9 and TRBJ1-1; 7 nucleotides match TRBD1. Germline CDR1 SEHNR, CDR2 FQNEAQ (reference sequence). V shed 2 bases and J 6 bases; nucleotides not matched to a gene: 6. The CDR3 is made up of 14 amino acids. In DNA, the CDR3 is TGTGCCAGCAGCTTACAGGGGGGTAGTGCTGAAGCTTTCTTT. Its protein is CASSLQGGSAEAFF.

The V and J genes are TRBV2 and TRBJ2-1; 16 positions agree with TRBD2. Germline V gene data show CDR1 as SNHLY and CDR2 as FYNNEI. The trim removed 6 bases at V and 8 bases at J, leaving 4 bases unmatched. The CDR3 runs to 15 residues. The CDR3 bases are TGTGCCAGCAGCCCTGGGACTAGCGGGAGGGATGAGCAGTTCTTC. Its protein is CASSPGTSGRDEQFF.

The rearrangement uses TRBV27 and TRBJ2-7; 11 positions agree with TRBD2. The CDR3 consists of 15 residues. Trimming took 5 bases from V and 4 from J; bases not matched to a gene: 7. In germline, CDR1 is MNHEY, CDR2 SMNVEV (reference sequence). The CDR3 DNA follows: TGTGCCAGCAGTCTACTAGCGGGGGATTATTACGAGCAGTACTTC. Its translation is CASSLLAGDYYEQYF.

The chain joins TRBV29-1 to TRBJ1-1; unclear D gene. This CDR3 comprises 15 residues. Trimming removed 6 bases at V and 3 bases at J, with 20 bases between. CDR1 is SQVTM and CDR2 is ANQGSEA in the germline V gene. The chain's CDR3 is CSVGGGVGWDTEAFF. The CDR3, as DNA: TGCAGCGTCGGAGGAGGAGTGGGATGGGACACTGAAGCTTTCTTT.

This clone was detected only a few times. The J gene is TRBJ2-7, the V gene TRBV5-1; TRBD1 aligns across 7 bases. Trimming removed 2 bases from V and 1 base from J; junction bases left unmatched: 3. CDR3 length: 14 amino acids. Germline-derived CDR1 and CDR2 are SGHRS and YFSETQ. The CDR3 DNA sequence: TGCGCCAGCAGCTTCCGGGACAGATCCTACGAGCAGTACTTC. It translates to CASSFRDRSYEQYF. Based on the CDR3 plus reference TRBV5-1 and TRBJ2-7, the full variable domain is KAGVTQTPRYLIKTRGQQVTLSCSPISGHRSVSWYQQTPGQGLQFLFEYFSETQRNKGNFPGRFSGRQFSNSRSEMNVSTLELGDSALYLCASSFRDRSYEQYFGPGTRLTVT.